This TCR beta chain was recovered during a study of shared clonotypes between healthy human individuals. This CDR3 region has 12 residues. CDR1 MGHRA and CDR2 YSYEKL come from the germline V gene. Trimming took off 5 bases at V and 7 bases at J, with 8 bases between the two ends. Of note for this clone: Its antigen is as yet unknown.

Clones were sequenced by immunoSEQ multiplex PCR, and TCRdb holds only the in-frame ones, with some missing. The table includes more than 2 million clones, just under 95% detected once. Terminally differentiated effector memory CD45RA+ cells were excluded from the naive CD8 cells, which were CD45RO-negative and positively selected for CCR7. Healthy HIV-negative adults with no recent acute infections or vaccinations were recruited as donors. Study outcomes and limitations: Clonotypes which were not shared had lower generation probabilities than clonotypes that all four donors shared.

The sequencing sample was made of naive CD8+ T cells sorted from blood. This TCR came from a man aged 18 to 35 in good health. V is TRBV4-1 and J is TRBJ2-2; D ambiguous. CDR3 amino acids: CASSRGNGELFF. The CDR3 DNA reads TGCGCCAGCAGCAGAGGTAACGGGGAGCTGTTTTTT.